Below are 2 T cell receptor beta chains sequenced from a single sample in a study of T cells in Graves' hyperthyroidism and ophthalmopathy. TCR beta CDR3 regions were amplified from RNA. HTBI primers were employed in a first-round RT-PCR of the TCR CDR3. Each CDR3 protein gets one entry after TCRdb re-called the multiplex PCR reads with MiXCR. The table lists fewer than 650,000 distinct CDR3 sequences, 13% to 15% of them singletons, with about 15% in the top ten. The sample taken for sequencing was blood. The receptor source for this set is a woman in her thirties or forties with Graves' hyperthyroidism.

This clonotype appeared many times. V and J are TRBV7-9 and TRBJ2-7, with 15 nucleotides matching TRBD2. The V gene end was trimmed by 7 bases and the J gene end by 5 bases; junction bases not matched to a gene: 6. The germline V gene encodes CDR1 SEHNR and CDR2 FQNEAQ (reference sequence). The CDR3 runs to 15 residues. The chain's CDR3 is CASMGLAGGDDEQYF. CDR3 coding DNA: TGTGCCAGCATGGGACTAGCGGGAGGCGACGACGAGCAGTACTTC.

The CDR3 sequence: CASSPGGGIAYEQYF. As DNA, the CDR3 is TGTGCCAGCAGCCCCGGCGGTGGCATAGCCTACGAGCAGTACTTC. The chain employs TRBV5-6 and TRBJ2-7; D is unclear. Germline V lookup: CDR1 SGHDT, CDR2 YYEEEE. The CDR3 has 15 residues. V shed 4 bases and J shed 2 bases, with 16 bases lying between them.